What follows describes a single T cell receptor beta chain. Its antigen is currently unknown. The record originates from a study of a mutant IDH1 vaccine in newly diagnosed glioma. General study points: Of all patients, 85% to 95% showed vaccine-induced immune responses.

Sequenced by immunoSEQ multiplex PCR; TCRdb stores in-frame clones only, minus some. This table holds 60,000 to 85,000 clones, 85% to 90% found once. CDR3 size: 16 residues. Per the germline V gene, CDR1 is SGHVS and CDR2 is FNYEAQ. V lost 0 bases and J 5 bases, leaving 16 bases between the germline ends. Time point in this sample: week 23, last vaccination. Vaccination comprised doses that each held 300 ug of mutant IDH1 20-mer peptide, plus topical imiquimod. The clonotype comes from a woman aged 50 to 60 with glioma. This chain connects TRBV7-6 to TRBJ1-1; D ambiguous. The sequencing here drew on PBMCs, taken from a glioma patient whose treatment included an IDH1 peptide vaccine. In DNA form, the CDR3 reads TGTGCCAGCAGCTTAGCGACCCCGGCGCAAAGAACTGAAGCTTTCTTT. It encodes CASSLATPAQRTEAFF.